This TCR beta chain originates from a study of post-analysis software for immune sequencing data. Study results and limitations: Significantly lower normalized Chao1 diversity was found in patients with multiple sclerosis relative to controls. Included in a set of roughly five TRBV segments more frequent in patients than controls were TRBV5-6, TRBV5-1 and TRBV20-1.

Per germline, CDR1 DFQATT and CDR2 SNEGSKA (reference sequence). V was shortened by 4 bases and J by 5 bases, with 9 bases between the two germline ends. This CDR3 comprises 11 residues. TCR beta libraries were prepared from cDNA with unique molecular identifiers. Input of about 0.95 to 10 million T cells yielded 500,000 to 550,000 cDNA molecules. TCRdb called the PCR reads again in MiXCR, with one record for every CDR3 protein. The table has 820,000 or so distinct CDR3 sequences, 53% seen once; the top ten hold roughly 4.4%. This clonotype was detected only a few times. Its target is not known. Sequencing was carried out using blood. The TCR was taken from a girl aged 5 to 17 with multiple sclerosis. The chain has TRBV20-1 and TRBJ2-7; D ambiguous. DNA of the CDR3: TGCAGTGCTACCCGGTCGAACGAGCAGTACTTC. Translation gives CSATRSNEQYF.